This is a list of T cell receptor beta chains from one sample in a study of blood T cell repertoires in COVID-19. This table comes from immunoSEQ multiplex PCR, and its TCRdb copy is limited to in-frame clones, with some not included. The sample records approximately 250,000 clones, 85% being singletons. The sequenced sample consisted of PBMCs or T cells enriched from blood (not recorded which). The receptors were sampled from a woman aged 45-59 years with acute COVID-19. Both conserved end residues are part of each CDR3. The order of the fields is CDR3 protein, CDR3 DNA, V gene, clone size, J gene, D gene. The D gene is left open where the match is weak. Clone size appears in some rows only: once, few, many, or a class for an expanded clone.

CASSQISYEQYF TGTGCCAGCTCACAGATCTCCTACGAGCAGTACTTC TRBV6-5 - TRBJ2-7 -
CAGESGSTDTQYF TGTGCCGGCGAGAGCGGTAGCACAGATACGCAGTATTTT TRBV2 - TRBJ2-3 -
CASRTGSAEAFF TGTGCCAGCAGGACAGGGAGTGCTGAAGCTTTCTTT TRBV27 - TRBJ1-1 TRBD1
CASSLGGQLGNSPLHF TGTGCCAGCAGCTTAGGAGGACAGCTTGGAAATTCACCCCTCCACTTT TRBV7-9 - TRBJ1-6 -
CAWSVSSFSEQFF TGTGCCTGGAGTGTAAGTTCTTTCAGTGAGCAGTTCTTC TRBV30 few TRBJ2-1 -
CASSVTETTEAFF TGTGCCAGCAGTGTCACGGAGACCACTGAAGCTTTCTTT TRBV2 - TRBJ1-1 -
CASSQGSSGANVLTF TGTGCCAGCAGCCAAGGCAGCTCTGGGGCCAACGTCCTGACTTTC TRBV4-2 - TRBJ2-6 -
CAWSGGLAGAGEQYF TGTGCCTGGAGTGGTGGACTAGCGGGGGCAGGCGAGCAGTACTTC TRBV30 - TRBJ2-7 TRBD2
CASSEAPRNNQPQHF TGTGCCAGCAGTGAAGCTCCCAGGAACAATCAGCCCCAGCATTTT TRBV6-1 - TRBJ1-5 -
CASSVLAGGQFF TGTGCCAGTAGTGTTCTAGCGGGTGGGCAGTTCTTC TRBV19 once TRBJ2-1 TRBD2
CAISWDRAETGELFF TGTGCCATCAGTTGGGACAGGGCGGAAACCGGGGAGCTGTTTTTT TRBV10-3 - TRBJ2-2 TRBD1
CASSPAAGVRETQYF TGCGCCAGTTCCCCGGCAGCGGGGGTCAGAGAGACCCAGTACTTC TRBV10-2 - TRBJ2-5 TRBD2
CASSPGGNNQPQHF TGTGCCAGCTCACCGGGGGGTAACAATCAGCCCCAGCATTTT TRBV18 - TRBJ1-5 -
CASSLEAGGRTDTQYF TGTGCCAGCAGCTTAGAGGCGGGGGGCCGCACAGATACGCAGTATTTT TRBV13 once TRBJ2-3 TRBD2
CASSLEGSGAFF TGCGCCAGCAGCTTGGAAGGGAGCGGAGCTTTCTTT TRBV5-1 - TRBJ1-1 -
CASSQSRGGNQPQHF TGTGCCAGCAGCCAATCAAGGGGTGGCAATCAGCCCCAGCATTTT TRBV3-1/TRBV3-2 - TRBJ1-5 -
CASSITYNSPLHF TGTGCCAGTAGTATTACCTATAATTCACCCCTCCACTTT TRBV19 - TRBJ1-6 -
CASARGTTNEKLFF TGTGCCAGCGCCCGGGGGACAACTAATGAAAAACTGTTTTTT TRBV9 - TRBJ1-4 -
CASSLGGLATNEQFF TGTGCCAGCAGCCTGGGGGGACTAGCCACCAATGAGCAGTTCTTC TRBV5-6 - TRBJ2-1 TRBD2
CATSALFTGPTGNTIYF TGTGCCACCAGTGCCCTTTTTACAGGGCCTACGGGAAACACCATATATTTT TRBV24-1 - TRBJ1-3 -
CAWSPDRRTEAFF TGTGCCTGGAGTCCCGACAGGCGGACTGAAGCTTTCTTT TRBV30 many TRBJ1-1 -
CASRGNTDTEAFF TGCGCCAGTAGAGGGAATACGGACACTGAAGCTTTCTTT TRBV5-1 - TRBJ1-1 -
CASVGQSSYEQYF TGTGCCAGCGTGGGACAGTCCTCCTACGAGCAGTACTTC TRBV6-5 - TRBJ2-7 TRBD1
CASSSRVRAFF TGTGCCAGCAGTTCGCGGGTCCGGGCTTTCTTT TRBV27 - TRBJ1-1 -
CASSQTSGGSRELFF TGCGCCAGCAGCCAAACTAGCGGGGGGTCTCGGGAGCTGTTTTTT TRBV4-1 - TRBJ2-2 TRBD2
CASTLISGGTGELFF TGTGCCAGCACCCTTATCTCCGGGGGAACCGGGGAGCTGTTTTTT TRBV7-2 - TRBJ2-2 -
CASSEGLVAPETQYF TGTGCCAGCAGTGAGGGACTAGTCGCGCCGGAGACCCAGTACTTC TRBV25-1 - TRBJ2-5 TRBD2
CASSPPERGQHGYTF TGTGCCAGCTCACCCCCGGAAAGGGGCCAACATGGCTACACCTTC TRBV18 - TRBJ1-2 -
CASSPGGYGTDTQYF TGTGCCAGCAGCCCGGGAGGATATGGCACAGATACGCAGTATTTT TRBV3-1/TRBV3-2 - TRBJ2-3 TRBD2
CASSGRDRAFQSYTF TGTGCCAGCAGCGGACGGGACAGGGCATTCCAGAGCTACACCTTC TRBV5-4 - TRBJ1-2 TRBD1
CASSIRDTEQYF TGTGCCAGCAGCATCCGGGACACCGAGCAGTACTTC TRBV9 - TRBJ2-7 -
CASSDRGYGYTF TGTGCCAGCTCCGACAGGGGATATGGCTACACCTTC TRBV27 - TRBJ1-2 TRBD1
CASSPFPGGQARAKNIQYF TGTGCCAGCTCACCTTTCCCGGGGGGACAGGCAAGGGCCAAAAACATTCAGTACTTC TRBV18 - TRBJ2-4 -
CATSRDLEGAIGTDTQYF TGTGCCACCAGCAGAGATCTTGAGGGGGCTATTGGCACAGATACGCAGTATTTT TRBV15 - TRBJ2-3 TRBD1
CASSGGTAYGYTF TGTGCCAGCAGTGGCGGGACGGCCTATGGCTACACCTTC TRBV2 - TRBJ1-2 -
CASKKGDSHEQYF TGTGCCAGCAAGAAGGGGGATAGCCACGAGCAGTACTTC TRBV6-5 - TRBJ2-7 -
CAWTPPGQGRQPQHF TGTGCCTGGACGCCTCCGGGACAGGGGCGTCAGCCCCAGCATTTT TRBV30 - TRBJ1-5 TRBD1
CASRPTGNTEAFF TGTGCCAGCAGGCCGACAGGGAACACTGAAGCTTTCTTT TRBV3-1/TRBV3-2 - TRBJ1-1 -
CASSLWGRSGDGYTF TGTGCCAGCAGCTTATGGGGGCGGTCCGGAGATGGCTACACCTTC TRBV7-8 - TRBJ1-2 -
CASRGGDISVNTEAFF TGTGCCAGTAGGGGGGGGGACATCTCGGTGAACACTGAAGCTTTCTTT TRBV19 - TRBJ1-1 -
CASSSVIGREAFF TGTGCCAGTAGTTCGGTAATTGGCAGGGAAGCTTTCTTT TRBV19 - TRBJ1-1 -
CASRAGVTEAFF TGTGCCAGCAGAGCAGGGGTGACTGAAGCTTTCTTT TRBV28 - TRBJ1-1 -
CAITSGLQETQYF TGTGCCATCACCTCGGGACTCCAAGAGACCCAGTACTTC TRBV10-3 - TRBJ2-5 -